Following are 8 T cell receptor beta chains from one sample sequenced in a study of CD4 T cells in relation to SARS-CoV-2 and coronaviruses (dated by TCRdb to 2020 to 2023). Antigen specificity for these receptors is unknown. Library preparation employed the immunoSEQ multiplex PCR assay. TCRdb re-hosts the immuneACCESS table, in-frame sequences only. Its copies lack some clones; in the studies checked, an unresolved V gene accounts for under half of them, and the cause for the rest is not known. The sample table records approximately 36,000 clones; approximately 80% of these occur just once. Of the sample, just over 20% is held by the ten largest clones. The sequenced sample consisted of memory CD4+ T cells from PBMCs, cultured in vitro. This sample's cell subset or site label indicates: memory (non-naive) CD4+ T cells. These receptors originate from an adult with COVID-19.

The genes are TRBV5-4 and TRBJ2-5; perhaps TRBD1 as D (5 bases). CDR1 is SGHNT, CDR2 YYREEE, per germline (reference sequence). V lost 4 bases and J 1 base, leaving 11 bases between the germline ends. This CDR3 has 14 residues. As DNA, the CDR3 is TGTGCCAGCAGCCCGAGACAGTTCCAAGAGACCCAGTACTTC. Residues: CASSPRQFQETQYF.

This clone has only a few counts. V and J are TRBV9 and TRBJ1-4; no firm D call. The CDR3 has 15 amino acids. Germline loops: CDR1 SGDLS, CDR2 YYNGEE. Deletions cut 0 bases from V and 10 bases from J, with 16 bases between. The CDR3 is CASSVGRSGAGKLFF. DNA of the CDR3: TGTGCCAGCAGCGTAGGTCGGTCGGGAGCTGGAAAACTGTTTTTT. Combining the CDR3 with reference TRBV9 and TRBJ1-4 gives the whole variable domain DSGVTQTPKHLITATGQRVTLRCSPRSGDLSVYWYQQSLDQGLQFLIQYYNGEERAKGNILERFSAQQFPDLHSELNLSSLELGDSALYFCASSVGRSGAGKLFFGSGTQLSVL.

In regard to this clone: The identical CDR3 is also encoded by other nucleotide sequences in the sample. CDR3 residues: CASSAGTGNTEAFF. As DNA, the CDR3 is TGCGCCAGCAGCGCAGGGACAGGGAACACTGAAGCTTTCTTT. The chain couples TRBV5-1 to TRBJ1-1, with 8 bases aligning to TRBD1. In germline, CDR1 is SGHRS, CDR2 YFSETQ. CDR3 length: 14 amino acids. With 4 bases clipped from V and 1 base from J, the junction kept 3 bases outside the gene matches.

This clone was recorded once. DNA of the CDR3: TGTGCCAGCAGCTCGGGACTAGCGGGAGTCCGGGGCGAGCAGTACTTC. Translating gives CASSSGLAGVRGEQYF. This chain links TRBV7-2 with TRBJ2-7, with TRBD2 matching over 14 bases. CDR3 length equals 16 residues. Germline V lookup: CDR1 SGHTA, CDR2 FQGNSA. V shed 4 bases and J 6 bases; nucleotides not matched to a gene: 8. The full variable domain, completed using reference TRBV7-2 and TRBJ2-7, is GAGVSQSPSNKVTEKGKDVELRCDPISGHTALYWYRQSLGQGLEFLIYFQGNSAPDKSGLPSDRFSAERTGGSVSTLTIQRTQQEDSAVYLCASSSGLAGVRGEQYFGPGTRLTVT.

The CDR3 region is CASSLNLAGYYNEQFF. The CDR3 DNA sequence: TGTGCCAGCAGCTTAAATCTAGCGGGATATTACAATGAGCAGTTCTTC. The chain combines TRBV7-3 with TRBJ2-1, with 9 bases lining up with TRBD2. Germline CDR1 and CDR2: SGHTA and FQGTGA. Trimming at V came to 1 base and at J to 4 bases, leaving 5 bases not matched to a gene. The CDR3 spans 16 residues.

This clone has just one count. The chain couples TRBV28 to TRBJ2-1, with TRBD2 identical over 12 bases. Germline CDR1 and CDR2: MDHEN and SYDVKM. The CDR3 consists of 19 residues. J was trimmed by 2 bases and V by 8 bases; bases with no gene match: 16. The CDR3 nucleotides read TGTGCCAGCCTCACAGCCCCGAAGGCTAGCGGGAGGGCCTACAATGAGCAGTTCTTC. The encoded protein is CASLTAPKASGRAYNEQFF.

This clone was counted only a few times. The CDR3 coding sequence is TGCAGTGCTAGTTCCCCCCTTACAGCCAACACTGAAGCTTTCTTT. Amino acids: CSASSPLTANTEAFF. The V gene is TRBV20-1, the J gene TRBJ1-1; D not certain. Trimming took 3 bases from V and 2 from J, leaving 16 bases between them. This CDR3 comprises 15 residues. Germline loops: CDR1 DFQATT, CDR2 SNEGSKA (reference sequence).

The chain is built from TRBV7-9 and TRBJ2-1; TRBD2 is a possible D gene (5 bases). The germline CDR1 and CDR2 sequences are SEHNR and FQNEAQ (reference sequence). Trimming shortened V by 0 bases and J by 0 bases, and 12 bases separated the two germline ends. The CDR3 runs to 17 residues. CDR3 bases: TGTGCCAGCAGCTTAGCGGCGCGGGTAAGCTCCTACAATGAGCAGTTCTTC. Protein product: CASSLAARVSSYNEQFF.